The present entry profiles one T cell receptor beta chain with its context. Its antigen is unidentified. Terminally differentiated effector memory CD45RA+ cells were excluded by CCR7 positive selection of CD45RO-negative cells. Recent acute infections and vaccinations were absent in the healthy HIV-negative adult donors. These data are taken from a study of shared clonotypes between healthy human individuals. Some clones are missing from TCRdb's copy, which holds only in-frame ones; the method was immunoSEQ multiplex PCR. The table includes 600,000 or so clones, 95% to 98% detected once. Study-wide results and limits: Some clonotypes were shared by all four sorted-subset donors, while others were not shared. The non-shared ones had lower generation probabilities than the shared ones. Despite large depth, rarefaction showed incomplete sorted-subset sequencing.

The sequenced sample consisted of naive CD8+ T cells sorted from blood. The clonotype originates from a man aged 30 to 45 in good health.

DNA of the CDR3: TGCAGCGTTGAGACCGGACAGGGGTGGAATGAGCAGTTCTTC. Translated: CSVETGQGWNEQFF. The chain couples TRBV29-1 to TRBJ2-1; 9 bases are a match to TRBD1. The CDR3 runs to 14 residues. In germline, CDR1 is SQVTM, CDR2 ANQGSEA. With 3 bases clipped from V and 7 bases from J, the junction kept 7 bases outside the gene matches.